This TCR beta chain stems from a study of T cells after yellow fever vaccination (dated by TCRdb to between 2017 and 2020). About the study as a whole: The SMART-Seq v4 Ultra Low Input RNA kit was used to prepare libraries from fractions with low cell numbers. Two healthy male donors, one aged 18 to 30 and one aged 30 to 40 years, made up the cohort. Blood samples were taken at several timepoints before and after primary and secondary immunization, and bulk PBMC replicates and cell subsets were isolated. To track T-cell clones before and after primary and booster YFV17D yellow fever vaccination, bulk TCR alpha and beta repertoires were sequenced longitudinally. The study at large found these results: A small fraction of clonotypes showed up in both the CD4 and CD8 compartments, probably as a result of convergent recombination. Computational filtering was required because FACS-sorted repertoires could contain abundant contaminating clonotypes from the bulk population. Compared with the primary T-cell response, the secondary T-cell response was faster but weaker, reaching its peak on day 5 rather than on day 15. After the booster, most clones that had expanded after primary vaccination were detected again (nearly 98% of CD4 and around 88% of CD8), suggesting broad maintenance of memory. Only two donors were included in the study, so the extent to which the findings can be generalized is limited.

The meaning of the sample's treatment or condition label: live attenuated yellow fever vaccine strain. A standard Ficoll-Paque protocol was used to isolate PBMCs from peripheral blood. CD4 and CD8 T-cell fractions were isolated with Dynabeads CD4 and CD8 positive selection kits. TriZol was used to extract RNA from bulk PBMCs, from CD4 and CD8 fractions, and from dextramer-positive and dextramer-negative fractions. The CDR3 spans 16 residues, from the cysteine through the phenylalanine. Only the CDR3 portion is preserved as DNA: 48 bases, with reading frame beginning at the first base. For CDR1 and CDR2, the germline V gene lists ENHRY and SYGVKD. The V and J ends are trimmed by 0 bases and 2 bases, leaving 11 bases between them. The sample was run on an Illumina NovaSeq 6000. TCR cDNA was synthesized by 5'RACE template switching, which introduced a universal primer site and unique molecular identifiers. Priming of cDNA synthesis was performed from both the TCR alpha and TCR beta constant segments. Libraries were amplified in two PCR steps, with sample barcodes and sequencing adapters added in the second step. Sequencing of libraries was performed on Illumina HiSeq 2500 (2x100 bp) or NovaSeq (2x150 bp). Regarding the original processing steps: Demultiplexing of reads and collapsing into UMI consensus sequences were performed with MIGEC, and V(D)J alignment was carried out with MiXCR. Clonotypes responding to the vaccine were identified with edgeR on replicate PBMC samples, with the criteria of FDR below 0.01 and a log2 fold change above 5 up to day 15. Bulk clonotypes were assigned CD4 or CD8 identity according to which sequenced CD4 or CD8 repertoire held them at higher abundance. TCRdb redid the processing of the public reads, applying fastp at Q25 and MiXCR, and retained in-frame beta chains. Duplicate CDR3 protein sequences are folded into a single record with the most common DNA and genes. The V and J calls here are based on TCRdb, not the publication. Counted in this sample were about 200,000 distinct CDR3 sequences; roughly 3% of them appeared once. The ten top clones hold around 3% of the sample.

This clonotype was seen more than once but under ten times. What this receptor recognizes is not known. No qualities accompany the bases; no much larger clone lies one base away. This chain is built from TRBV10-3 and TRBJ1-5; TRBD1 is possibly the D segment (6 matching bases). The input for sequencing was CD4+ T cells sorted from PBMCs, taken 10 days after the yellow fever booster vaccination. This TCR was sampled from a man aged 18 to 29 who received the YFV17D yellow fever vaccine. The CDR3 region: CAISESWGAGNQPQHF. The nucleotide sequence reads TGTGCCATCAGTGAGTCGTGGGGGGCCGGCAATCAGCCCCAGCATTTT.